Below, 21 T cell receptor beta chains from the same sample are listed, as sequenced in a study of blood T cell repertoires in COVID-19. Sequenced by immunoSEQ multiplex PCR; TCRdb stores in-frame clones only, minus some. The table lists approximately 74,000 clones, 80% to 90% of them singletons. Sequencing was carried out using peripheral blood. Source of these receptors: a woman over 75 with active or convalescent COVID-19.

The CDR3 spells CAVRRGAGDTQYF. The DNA for the CDR3 is TGTGCCGTCCGGCGGGGGGCCGGAGATACGCAGTATTTT. This chain joins TRBV28 and TRBJ2-3; 8 nucleotides agree with TRBD2. Germline V gene lookup returns CDR1 MDHEN and CDR2 SYDVKM. The CDR3 runs to 13 residues. J gave up 5 bases and V 11 bases, and 9 bases lay outside the gene matches.

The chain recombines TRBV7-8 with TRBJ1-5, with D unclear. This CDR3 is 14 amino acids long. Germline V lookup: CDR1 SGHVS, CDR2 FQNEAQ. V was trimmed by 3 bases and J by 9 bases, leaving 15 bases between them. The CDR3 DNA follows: TGTGCCAGCAGCTTCACAGTGGGAGAGCGGCCCCAGCATTTT. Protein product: CASSFTVGERPQHF.

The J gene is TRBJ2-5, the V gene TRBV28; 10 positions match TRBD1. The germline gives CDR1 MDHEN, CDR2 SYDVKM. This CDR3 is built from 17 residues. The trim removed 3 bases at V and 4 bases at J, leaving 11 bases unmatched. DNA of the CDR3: TGTGCCAGCAGTTTTTCCCCGGGACAGGGGTACGGAGAGACCCAGTACTTC. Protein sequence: CASSFSPGQGYGETQYF.

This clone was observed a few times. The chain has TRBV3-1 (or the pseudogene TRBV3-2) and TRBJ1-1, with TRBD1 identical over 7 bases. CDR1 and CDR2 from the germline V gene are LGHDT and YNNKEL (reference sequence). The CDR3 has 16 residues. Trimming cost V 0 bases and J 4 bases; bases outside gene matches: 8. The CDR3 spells CASSQDFSSGGTEAFF. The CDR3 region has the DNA TGTGCCAGCAGCCAAGATTTTTCTTCAGGGGGCACTGAAGCTTTCTTT.

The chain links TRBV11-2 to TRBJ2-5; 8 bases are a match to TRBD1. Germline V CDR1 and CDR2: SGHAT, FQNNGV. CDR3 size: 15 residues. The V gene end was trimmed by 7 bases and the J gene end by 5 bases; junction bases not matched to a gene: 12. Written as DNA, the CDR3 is TGTGCCAGCACCGCCCGACAGGGGTCGAGGGAGACCCAGTACTTC. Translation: CASTARQGSRETQYF. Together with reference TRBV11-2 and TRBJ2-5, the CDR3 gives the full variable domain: EAGVAQSPRYKIIEKRQSVAFWCNPISGHATLYWYQQILGQGPKLLIQFQNNGVVDDSQLPKDRFSAERLKGVDSTLKIQPAKLEDSAVYLCASTARQGSRETQYFGPGTRLLVL.

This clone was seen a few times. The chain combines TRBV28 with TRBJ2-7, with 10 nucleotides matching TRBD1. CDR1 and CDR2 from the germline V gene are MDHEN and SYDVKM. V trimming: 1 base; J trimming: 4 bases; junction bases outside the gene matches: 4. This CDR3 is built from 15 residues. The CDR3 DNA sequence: TGTGCCAGCAGTTTATTTCCGGGACAGGGGTACGAGCAGTACTTC. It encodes CASSLFPGQGYEQYF.

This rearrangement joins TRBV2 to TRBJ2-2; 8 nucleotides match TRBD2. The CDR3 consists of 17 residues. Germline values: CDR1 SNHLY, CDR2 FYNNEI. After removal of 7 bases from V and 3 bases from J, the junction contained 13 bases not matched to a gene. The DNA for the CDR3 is TGTGCCAGCACCTGGGCCGGGGGGGGAGTGGACACCGGGGAGCTGTTTTTT. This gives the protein CASTWAGGGVDTGELFF.

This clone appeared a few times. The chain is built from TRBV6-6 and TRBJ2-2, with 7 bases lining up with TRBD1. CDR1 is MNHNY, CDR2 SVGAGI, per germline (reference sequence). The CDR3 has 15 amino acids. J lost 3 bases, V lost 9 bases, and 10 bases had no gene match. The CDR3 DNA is TGTGCCAGTAGCAGACAGGGTGGGGACACCGGGGAGCTGTTTTTT. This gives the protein CASSRQGGDTGELFF.

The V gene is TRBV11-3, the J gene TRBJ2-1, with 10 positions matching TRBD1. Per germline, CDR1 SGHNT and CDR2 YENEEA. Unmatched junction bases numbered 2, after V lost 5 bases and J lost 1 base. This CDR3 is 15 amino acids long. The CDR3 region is CASSPGQGSYNEQFF. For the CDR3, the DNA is TGTGCCAGCAGCCCGGGACAGGGGTCCTACAATGAGCAGTTCTTC.

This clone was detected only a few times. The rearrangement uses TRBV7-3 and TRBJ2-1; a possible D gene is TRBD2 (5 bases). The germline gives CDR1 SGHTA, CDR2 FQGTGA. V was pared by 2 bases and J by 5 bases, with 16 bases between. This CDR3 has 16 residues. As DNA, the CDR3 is TGTGCCAGCAGCTTAGATTATTTCTCGGGGAACAATGAGCAGTTCTTC. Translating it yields CASSLDYFSGNNEQFF.

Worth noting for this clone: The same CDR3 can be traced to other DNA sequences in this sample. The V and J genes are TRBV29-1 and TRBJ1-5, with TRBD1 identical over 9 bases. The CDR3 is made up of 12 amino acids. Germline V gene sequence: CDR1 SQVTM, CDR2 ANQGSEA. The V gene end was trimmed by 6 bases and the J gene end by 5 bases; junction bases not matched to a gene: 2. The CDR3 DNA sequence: TGCAGCGTGAGACAGGGGGATCAGCCCCAGCATTTT. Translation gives CSVRQGDQPQHF.

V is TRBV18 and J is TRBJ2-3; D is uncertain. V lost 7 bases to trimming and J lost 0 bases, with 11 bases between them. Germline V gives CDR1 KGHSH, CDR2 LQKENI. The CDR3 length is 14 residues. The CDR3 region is CASFPGRSTDTQYF. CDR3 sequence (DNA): TGTGCCAGCTTCCCTGGCCGTAGCACAGATACGCAGTATTTT.

In nucleotides, the CDR3 is TGTGCCAGCAGCCCCCCTTCTCGTCCTTCGTCCAACTATGGCTACACCTTC. It is translated as CASSPPSRPSSNYGYTF. J is TRBJ1-2 and V is TRBV7-9; the D is unclear. With 5 bases removed from V and 2 bases from J, the gap between germline ends came to 21 bases. Germline loops: CDR1 SEHNR, CDR2 FQNEAQ (reference sequence). The CDR3 has 17 amino acids.

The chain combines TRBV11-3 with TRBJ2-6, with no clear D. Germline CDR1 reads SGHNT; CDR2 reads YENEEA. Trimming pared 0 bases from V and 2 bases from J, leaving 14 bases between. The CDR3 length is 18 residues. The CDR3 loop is CASSLELPLSTGANVLTF. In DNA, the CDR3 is TGTGCCAGCAGCTTAGAGCTCCCTCTCAGTACTGGGGCCAACGTCCTGACTTTC.

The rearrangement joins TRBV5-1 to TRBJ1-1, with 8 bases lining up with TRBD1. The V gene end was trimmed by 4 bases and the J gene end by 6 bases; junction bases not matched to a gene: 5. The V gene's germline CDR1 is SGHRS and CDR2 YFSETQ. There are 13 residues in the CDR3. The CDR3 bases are TGCGCCAGCAGCGTGCAGGGGGCGGCTGAAGCTTTCTTT. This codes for CASSVQGAAEAFF.

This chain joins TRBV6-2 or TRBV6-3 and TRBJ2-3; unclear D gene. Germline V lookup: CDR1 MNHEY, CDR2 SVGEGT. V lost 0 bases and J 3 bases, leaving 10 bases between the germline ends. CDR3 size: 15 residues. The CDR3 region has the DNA TGTGCCAGCAGTTACTCACGGGTCGGGACAGATACGCAGTATTTT. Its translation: CASSYSRVGTDTQYF.

CDR3 amino acids: CASSQARGPNEKLFF. In DNA, the CDR3 is TGTGCCAGCAGCCAAGCCAGAGGGCCGAATGAAAAACTGTTTTTT. The chain recombines TRBV3-1 (or the pseudogene TRBV3-2) with TRBJ1-4; D gene uncertain. This CDR3 has 15 amino acids. With 1 base removed from V and 5 bases from J, the gap between germline ends came to 11 bases. The V gene's germline CDR1 is LGHDT and CDR2 YNNKEL (reference sequence).

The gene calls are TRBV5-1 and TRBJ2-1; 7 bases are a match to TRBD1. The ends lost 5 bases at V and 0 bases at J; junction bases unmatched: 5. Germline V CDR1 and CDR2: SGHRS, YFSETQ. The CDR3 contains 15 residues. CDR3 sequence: CASRLQGSSYNEQFF. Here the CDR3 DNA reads TGCGCCAGCAGATTACAGGGGAGCTCCTACAATGAGCAGTTCTTC.

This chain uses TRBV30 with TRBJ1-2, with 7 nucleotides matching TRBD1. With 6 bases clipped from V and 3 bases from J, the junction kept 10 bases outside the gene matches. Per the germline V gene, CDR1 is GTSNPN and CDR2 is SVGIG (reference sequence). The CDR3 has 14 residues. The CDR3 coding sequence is TGTGCCTGCCTACAGGGGCGTCTTGACTATGGCTACACCTTC. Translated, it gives CACLQGRLDYGYTF.

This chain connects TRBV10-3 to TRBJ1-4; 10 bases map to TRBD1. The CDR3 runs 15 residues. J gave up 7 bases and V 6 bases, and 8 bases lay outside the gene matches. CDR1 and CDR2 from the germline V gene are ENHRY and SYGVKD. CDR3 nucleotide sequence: TGTGCCATCAGCCGACAGGGGGCGCGAGGTGAAAAACTGTTTTTT. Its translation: CAISRQGARGEKLFF.

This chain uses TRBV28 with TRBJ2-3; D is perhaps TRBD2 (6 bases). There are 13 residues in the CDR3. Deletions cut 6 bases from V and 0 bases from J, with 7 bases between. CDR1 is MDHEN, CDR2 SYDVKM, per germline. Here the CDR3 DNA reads TGTGCCAGCAGGCTAGCGAGCACAGATACGCAGTATTTT. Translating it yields CASRLASTDTQYF.